This T cell receptor beta chain was sequenced for a study of blood T cell repertoires in COVID-19. Sequenced by immunoSEQ multiplex PCR; TCRdb stores in-frame clones only, minus some. The sample consists of around 140,000 clones, 55% to 75% of them appearing once. Trimming at V came to 2 bases and at J to 11 bases, leaving 16 bases not matched to a gene. Germline V CDR1 and CDR2: MNHEY, SMNVEV (reference sequence). The CDR3 runs 18 residues. The source of this sequence is an older woman with acute or convalescent COVID-19. Sequencing was carried out using peripheral blood. The chain employs TRBV27 and TRBJ1-6; 9 nucleotides align to TRBD1. CDR3 residues: CASSLRGGRGQGFTPLHF. CDR3 in DNA: TGTGCCAGCAGTTTACGAGGGGGGCGGGGACAGGGATTCACACCCCTCCACTTT.